Below are 23 T cell receptor beta chains sequenced from a single sample in a study of blood T cell repertoires in COVID-19. The protocol was immunoSEQ multiplex PCR, while the TCRdb copy is restricted to in-frame clones and leaves out a portion. The top ten clones hold roughly 0.99% of a sample with a few hundred thousand clones, 75% to 90% of them seen once. The sample consisted of PBMCs or T cells enriched from blood (not recorded which). The receptors stem from a man between 18 and 35 years old who had recovered from COVID-19.

This clone was seen a single time. The gene calls are TRBV7-8 and TRBJ2-3; perhaps TRBD1 as D (5 bases). This CDR3 has 14 amino acids. Trimming stripped 11 bases from V and 0 bases from J, with 15 bases between. Germline lookup yields CDR1 SGHVS and CDR2 FQNEAQ. This chain's CDR3 is CASSQGPSTDTQYF. DNA of the CDR3: TGTGCCTCCTCCCAGGGCCCGAGCACAGATACGCAGTATTTT.

The V gene is TRBV2, the J gene TRBJ2-1; D ambiguous. This CDR3 is 13 amino acids long. V lost 4 bases and J 7 bases, leaving 11 bases between the germline ends. Germline V lookup: CDR1 SNHLY, CDR2 FYNNEI. In DNA form, the CDR3 reads TGTGCCAGCAGTGTGGTAAGAGATAATGAGCAGTTCTTC. Amino acids: CASSVVRDNEQFF. The full variable domain, completed using reference TRBV2 and TRBJ2-1, is EPEVTQTPSHQVTQMGQEVILRCVPISNHLYFYWYRQILGQKVEFLVSFYNNEISEKSEIFDDQFSVERPDGSNFTLKIRSTKLEDSAMYFCASSVVRDNEQFFGPGTRLTVL.

This clone has a single count. As DNA, the CDR3 is TGTGCCAGCAGCGTGAACAGTTTAACCTACGAGCAGTACTTC. Translating it yields CASSVNSLTYEQYF. The rearrangement uses TRBV9 and TRBJ2-7; no reliable D call. The CDR3 length is 14 residues. Trimming left V 2 bases short and J 2 bases short, with 11 bases between. Per germline, CDR1 SGDLS and CDR2 YYNGEE. The full variable domain, with the rest looked up from reference TRBV9 and TRBJ2-7, is DSGVTQTPKHLITATGQRVTLRCSPRSGDLSVYWYQQSLDQGLQFLIQYYNGEERAKGNILERFSAQQFPDLHSELNLSSLELGDSALYFCASSVNSLTYEQYFGPGTRLTVT.

The chain combines TRBV4-2 with TRBJ2-7; TRBD2 matches at 13 bases. The germline V gene encodes CDR1 LGHNA and CDR2 YNFKEQ. J lost 3 bases, V lost 4 bases, and 6 bases had no gene match. The CDR3 consists of 16 residues. CDR3 sequence reads: CASSRGLAGENYEQYF. CDR3 DNA sequence: TGTGCCAGCAGCCGAGGACTAGCGGGAGAAAACTACGAGCAGTACTTC.

J is TRBJ1-5 and V is TRBV6-5; 10 nucleotides align to TRBD1. Unmatched junction bases numbered 8, after V lost 6 bases and J lost 6 bases. Per germline, CDR1 MNHEY and CDR2 SVGAGI. This CDR3 has 15 amino acids. The chain's CDR3 is CASSPDRGRGQPQHF. The CDR3 DNA is TGTGCCAGCAGCCCAGACAGGGGGCGAGGTCAGCCCCAGCATTTT.

The V call is TRBV5-1, the J call TRBJ2-1; 9 bases fit TRBD2. The germline gives CDR1 SGHRS, CDR2 YFSETQ. There are 14 residues in the CDR3. The V and J ends lost 7 bases and 0 bases, in that order; junction bases with no gene match: 2. The CDR3 region is CASRTSDSYNEQFF. CDR3 DNA: TGCGCCAGCCGGACTAGCGACTCCTACAATGAGCAGTTCTTC.

This clone has only one observation. This chain's CDR3 is CASSAAGTGYAGELFF. In DNA form, the CDR3 reads TGTGCCAGCAGCGCAGCCGGGACAGGGTACGCCGGGGAGCTGTTTTTT. This chain connects TRBV3-1 (or the pseudogene TRBV3-2) to TRBJ2-2; 9 bases agree with TRBD1. The V segment lost 5 bases and the J segment 6 bases; nucleotides outside the gene matches: 10. The CDR3 extends over 16 amino acids. Per the germline V gene, CDR1 is LGHDT and CDR2 is YNNKEL (reference sequence).

The chain carries TRBV6-6 and TRBJ2-3; D call uncertain. The CDR3 spans 14 residues. The germline gives CDR1 MNHNY, CDR2 SVGAGI (reference sequence). V lost 4 bases and J 0 bases, leaving 8 bases between the germline ends. The CDR3 is CASSFTVSTDTQYF. The CDR3 nucleotides read TGTGCCAGCAGTTTTACAGTTAGCACAGATACGCAGTATTTT.

V gene TRBV19 combines with J gene TRBJ2-2; D gene ambiguous. Trimming removed 7 bases from V and 0 bases from J, with 9 bases in between. CDR3 length: 14 amino acids. The V gene's germline CDR1 is LNHDA and CDR2 SQIVND (reference sequence). CDR3 sequence (DNA): TGTGCCAGTATTGAACAAGCGAACACCGGGGAGCTGTTTTTT. Translated: CASIEQANTGELFF.

The V call is TRBV6-5, the J call TRBJ2-7, with 10 nucleotides matching TRBD2. The germline CDR1 and CDR2 sequences are MNHEY and SVGAGI. The CDR3 is 16 amino acids. Losses at the gene ends were 0 bases for V and 3 bases for J; bases not matched to a gene: 5. The CDR3 bases are TGTGCCAGCAGTTACTCGGCTAGCGGGGGCTACTACGAGCAGTACTTC. This encodes CASSYSASGGYYEQYF.

The chain joins TRBV12-3 or TRBV12-4 to TRBJ1-3; weak D call: TRBD1 (5 bases). CDR3 length: 13 residues. Between the trimmed V and J ends, which lost 6 bases and 8 bases, there was a span of 14 bases. The CDR3 DNA is TGTGCCAGCAGCCCGGGACTATCAGACACCATATATTTT. Its protein is CASSPGLSDTIYF.

This sequence joins TRBV19 and TRBJ2-6; D is perhaps TRBD2 (6 bases). CDR1 LNHDA and CDR2 SQIVND come from the germline V gene (reference sequence). V lost 3 bases, J lost 1 base, and 16 bases lay in between. The length of the CDR3 is 18 residues. DNA of the CDR3: TGTGCCAGTAGTATTACGCGGGGAAGCGCTTCTGGGGCCAACGTCCTGACTTTC. It codes for CASSITRGSASGANVLTF.

This clone has a single count. The CDR3 loop is CASSLSQLTTNEKLFF. The DNA of the CDR3 is TGCGCCAGCAGCTTGTCTCAACTTACAACTAATGAAAAACTGTTTTTT. V usage is TRBV5-1 and J usage is TRBJ1-4; D remains unclear. V gave up 1 base and J gave up 0 bases, with 10 bases separating them. Germline V gene sequence: CDR1 SGHRS, CDR2 YFSETQ. This CDR3 comprises 16 residues.

This clone is a singleton in its sample. V gene TRBV10-3 combines with J gene TRBJ2-3; D may be TRBD2 (6 bases). The CDR3 loop spans 13 amino acids. Trimming cost V 10 bases and J 0 bases, with 11 bases left between them. Per germline, CDR1 ENHRY and CDR2 SYGVKD. CDR3 amino acids: CATRAGSTDTQYF. The CDR3 bases are TGTGCCACAAGGGCGGGGAGCACAGATACGCAGTATTTT.

In regard to this clone: One junction end does not reproduce the germline sequence, and a read error may be involved. The genes are TRBV4-2 and TRBJ2-7, with 12 bases identical to TRBD2. This CDR3 has 15 residues. CDR1 and CDR2 (germline): LGHNA, YNFKEQ. The CDR3 region has the DNA TGTGCCAACAGCCAAGATCCAGGGACTAGCGGGCGGTCCAACTTC. Amino acids: CANSQDPGTSGRSNF.

This rearrangement joins TRBV7-2 to TRBJ1-2; TRBD1 might be the D (5 bases). Per germline, CDR1 SGHTA and CDR2 FQGNSA. V was trimmed by 1 base and J by 3 bases, leaving 18 bases between them. The CDR3 has 17 amino acids. The CDR3 is CASSLGGGPPLHYGYTF. The CDR3 DNA follows: TGTGCCAGCAGCTTAGGGGGGGGACCGCCCCTCCACTATGGCTACACCTTC.

The chain links TRBV24-1 to TRBJ1-2; 8 bases agree with TRBD1. V shed 4 bases and J 8 bases; nucleotides not matched to a gene: 8. Germline assignment: CDR1 KGHDR and CDR2 SFDVKD. The CDR3 spans 14 residues. CDR3 DNA sequence: TGTGCCACCAGTGAATCGGACAGGGCATACGGCTACACCTTC. It specifies CATSESDRAYGYTF.

This chain joins TRBV7-2 and TRBJ2-3; tentative D call: TRBD2 (6 bases). The length of the CDR3 is 14 residues. V was shortened by 3 bases and J by 2 bases, with 9 bases between the two germline ends. CDR1 and CDR2 from the germline V gene are SGHTA and FQGNSA. CDR3 amino acids: CASSFGLPTDTQYF. The CDR3 nucleotides read TGTGCCAGCAGCTTCGGACTACCCACAGATACGCAGTATTTT.

V and J are TRBV20-1 and TRBJ2-1; D perhaps matches TRBD2 (6 bases). From germline, CDR1 is DFQATT and CDR2 SNEGSKA (reference sequence). V was clipped by 7 bases and J by 11 bases, with 15 bases between them. The CDR3 extends over 11 amino acids. CDR3 DNA sequence: TGCAGTGTAGGGGCGGGACCTCAGCAGTTCTTC. It codes for CSVGAGPQQFF.

The J gene is TRBJ2-5, the V gene TRBV4-1; D is possibly TRBD1 (5 bases). Germline V gene sequence: CDR1 MGHRA, CDR2 YSYEKL. The germline V and J ends were trimmed by 3 bases and 7 bases, with 12 bases remaining between them. The length of the CDR3 is 13 residues. CDR3 sequence: CASSQDIGMTQYF. Here the CDR3 DNA reads TGCGCCAGCAGCCAGGACATCGGAATGACCCAGTACTTC.

The rearrangement joins TRBV5-1 to TRBJ2-1, with D possibly being TRBD2 (5 bases). CDR1 is SGHRS and CDR2 is YFSETQ in the germline V gene. V lost 1 base and J 7 bases, leaving 9 bases between the germline ends. The CDR3 extends over 13 amino acids. The CDR3 sequence: CASSLSPGNEQFF. The CDR3 DNA reads as TGCGCCAGCAGCTTGTCCCCGGGGAATGAGCAGTTCTTC.

V gene TRBV10-3 combines with J gene TRBJ2-1; the D gene is possibly TRBD1 (7 bases). CDR3 length: 15 amino acids. Germline CDR1 ENHRY, CDR2 SYGVKD. The V end lost 0 bases, the J end lost 7 bases, and 13 bases lay between the germline ends. CDR3 nucleotides: TGTGCCATCAGTGAGTCCGACAGGGACTGGAATGAGCAGTTCTTC. Translating gives CAISESDRDWNEQFF.

The rearrangement uses TRBV7-9 and TRBJ2-2; 12 positions match TRBD1. Losses at the gene ends were 8 bases for V and 9 bases for J; bases not matched to a gene: 10. This CDR3 has 15 residues. Germline lookup yields CDR1 SEHNR and CDR2 FQNEAQ (reference sequence). The CDR3 here is CASARSGTGGRELFF. DNA of the CDR3: TGTGCCAGCGCTCGATCCGGGACAGGGGGCAGGGAGCTGTTTTTT.